These 13 T cell receptor beta chains originate from one sample sequenced in a study of cytomegalovirus exposure and HLA in healthy donors. The primer mix had 60 Vbeta and 13 Jbeta primers. Assay: immunoSEQ multiplex PCR; the TCRdb copy retains only in-frame clones and omits some. The top ten hold 2% to 3% of the sample, which has hundreds of thousands of clones, around nine tenths seen once. The sample taken for sequencing was PBMCs. The receptors shown here come from a woman between 18 and 29 years old in good health and CMV-seronegative.

The chain uses TRBV5-1 and TRBJ2-3, with TRBD1 matching 11 bases. Germline V gives CDR1 SGHRS, CDR2 YFSETQ. V trimming: 7 bases; J trimming: 3 bases; junction bases outside the gene matches: 7. The CDR3 runs to 15 residues. The CDR3, as DNA: TGCGCCAGCGGAAGAGGACAGGGGGCGACAGATACGCAGTATTTT. Translation gives CASGRGQGATDTQYF.

This chain connects TRBV28 to TRBJ1-4, with 7 bases lining up with TRBD1. Trimming at V came to 7 bases and at J to 4 bases, leaving 12 bases not matched to a gene. CDR1 is MDHEN, CDR2 SYDVKM, per germline. The CDR3 contains 16 residues. Here the CDR3 DNA reads TGTGCCAGCACCTCGACAGGGACCTTCGGTAATGAAAAACTGTTTTTT. Amino acids: CASTSTGTFGNEKLFF. The whole variable domain, filled in from reference TRBV28 and TRBJ1-4, reads DVKVTQSSRYLVKRTGEKVFLECVQDMDHENMFWYRQDPGLGLRLIYFSYDVKMKEKGDIPEGYSVSREKKERFSLILESASTNQTSMYLCASTSTGTFGNEKLFFGSGTQLSVL.

The chain recombines TRBV6-5 with TRBJ2-3; TRBD1 matches 11 bases. Unmatched junction bases numbered 9, after V lost 4 bases and J lost 6 bases. The CDR3 spans 16 residues. The germline V gene has CDR1 MNHEY and CDR2 SVGAGI. This CDR3 is CASSSWGTGGMDTQYF. CDR3 nucleotides: TGTGCCAGCAGTTCTTGGGGGACAGGGGGAATGGATACGCAGTATTTT.

J is TRBJ2-3 and V is TRBV2; a weak D match, TRBD1 (6 bases). Germline CDR1 and CDR2: SNHLY and FYNNEI. The CDR3 totals 13 residues. V lost 8 bases to trimming and J lost 2 bases, with 11 bases between them. CDR3 amino acids: CASPYRATDTQYF. The CDR3 DNA sequence: TGTGCCAGCCCATACAGGGCCACAGATACGCAGTATTTT.

The V call is TRBV6-9, the J call TRBJ2-7, with 10 positions matching TRBD1. The length of the CDR3 is 14 residues. CDR1 MNHGY and CDR2 SVAAGI come from the germline V gene. The trim removed 9 bases at V and 6 bases at J, leaving 11 bases unmatched. Here the CDR3 reads CASLTPRTGGEQYF. The CDR3, as DNA: TGTGCCAGTCTCACCCCACGGACAGGGGGCGAGCAGTACTTC.

This chain links TRBV7-6 with TRBJ1-2; 7 positions agree with TRBD1. This CDR3 region has 14 residues. Per germline, CDR1 SGHVS and CDR2 FNYEAQ. Trimming removed 1 base from V and 4 bases from J; junction bases left unmatched: 3. CDR3 nucleotides: TGTGCCAGCAGCTTAGAGGACAGGCCCTATGGCTACACCTTC. Residues: CASSLEDRPYGYTF.

V and J are TRBV11-3 and TRBJ1-1; D call uncertain. V lost 1 base, J lost 2 bases, and 8 bases lay in between. Germline V gene data show CDR1 as SGHNT and CDR2 as YENEEA. The CDR3 runs 14 residues. In DNA form, the CDR3 reads TGTGCCAGCAGCTTAGGAAGAGGAAACACTGAAGCTTTCTTT. Translation gives CASSLGRGNTEAFF.

The chain combines TRBV2 with TRBJ2-7, with TRBD2 matching over 9 bases. Germline CDR1 SNHLY, CDR2 FYNNEI. J was trimmed by 3 bases and V by 6 bases; bases with no gene match: 6. This CDR3 region has 14 residues. CDR3 in amino acids: CASSDSGGDYEQYF. In DNA, the CDR3 is TGTGCCAGCAGCGATAGCGGGGGAGACTACGAGCAGTACTTC.

The chain uses TRBV9 and TRBJ2-1; TRBD2 matches 11 bases. The V gene end was trimmed by 0 bases and the J gene end by 9 bases; junction bases not matched to a gene: 11. CDR1 and CDR2 from the germline V gene are SGDLS and YYNGEE. CDR3 length equals 17 residues. CDR3 DNA: TGTGCCAGCAGCGTAGTCCCTTATAGCGGGGGGGCAAGTGAGCAGTTCTTC. It yields the protein CASSVVPYSGGASEQFF.

This chain uses TRBV14 with TRBJ2-1; a weak D match, TRBD2 (5 bases). The CDR3 length is 18 residues. Trimming removed 0 bases at V and 8 bases at J, with 23 bases between. CDR1 is SGHDN and CDR2 is FVKESK in the germline V gene. CDR3 amino acids: CASSQDLRSGSVTDEQFF. The CDR3 DNA sequence: TGTGCCAGCAGCCAAGATCTTAGGAGCGGCTCGGTGACGGATGAGCAGTTCTTC.

The chain links TRBV25-1 to TRBJ2-5; a possible D gene is TRBD1 (6 bases). CDR1 and CDR2 (germline): MGHDK, SYGVNS. This CDR3 is built from 15 residues. The V end lost 2 bases, the J end lost 4 bases, and 14 bases lay between the germline ends. CDR3 sequence (DNA): TGTGCCAGCAGTGAAGGACAGCCCAGGAGAGAGACCCAGTACTTC. It codes for CASSEGQPRRETQYF.

The rearrangement uses TRBV2 and TRBJ1-5; D gene uncertain. Trimming removed 3 bases at V and 1 base at J, with 10 bases between. Per the germline V gene, CDR1 is SNHLY and CDR2 is FYNNEI. This CDR3 spans 15 amino acids. The CDR3 DNA reads as TGTGCCAGCAGTGATGCTGGGAGGAGCAATCAGCCCCAGCATTTT. Translation gives CASSDAGRSNQPQHF.

V is TRBV19 and J is TRBJ1-2; a weak D match, TRBD1 (5 bases). CDR1 is LNHDA, CDR2 SQIVND, per germline (reference sequence). V was trimmed by 7 bases and J by 5 bases, leaving 20 bases between them. The CDR3 sequence is 15 residues long. CDR3 region: CASTSPAGGDYGYTF. DNA of the CDR3: TGTGCCAGTACTTCCCCCGCCGGGGGAGATTATGGCTACACCTTC.